The 19 T cell receptor beta chains listed next were all sequenced from one sample in a study of blood T cell repertoires in COVID-19. The protocol was immunoSEQ multiplex PCR, while the TCRdb copy is restricted to in-frame clones and leaves out a portion. The sample holds about 18,000 clones, about nine tenths seen once. Sequenced: PBMCs or T cells enriched from blood (not recorded which). The receptors originated from a woman younger than 45 who had recovered from COVID-19.

The genes are TRBV2 and TRBJ1-5, with D unresolved. Germline CDR1 reads SNHLY; CDR2 reads FYNNEI. The CDR3 has 14 residues. Trimming stripped 7 bases from V and 5 bases from J, with 15 bases between. CDR3 sequence reads: CASTEFGSDQPQHF. DNA for the CDR3: TGTGCCAGCACCGAATTCGGTTCGGATCAGCCCCAGCATTTT.

The chain uses TRBV5-1 and TRBJ1-6, with 7 bases lining up with TRBD1. The germline CDR1 and CDR2 sequences are SGHRS and YFSETQ. The CDR3 runs to 16 residues. The J segment lost 0 bases and the V segment lost 2 bases, leaving 2 bases of the junction unmatched. The CDR3 sequence is CASSLGDSSYNSPLHF. Written as DNA, the CDR3 is TGCGCCAGCAGCTTAGGGGACAGCTCCTATAATTCACCCCTCCACTTT.

V and J are TRBV5-5 and TRBJ2-7, with D possibly matching TRBD2 (5 bases). V shed 6 bases and J shed 3 bases, with 13 bases lying between them. The CDR3 consists of 13 residues. The germline V gene encodes CDR1 SGHKS and CDR2 YYEKEE (reference sequence). CDR3 in DNA: TGTGCCAGCACCCTAGGACTCGACTACGAGCAGTACTTC. Encoded protein: CASTLGLDYEQYF. Supplemented by reference TRBV5-5 and TRBJ2-7, the full variable domain reads DAGVTQSPTHLIKTRGQQVTLRCSPISGHKSVSWYQQVLGQGPQFIFQYYEKEERGRGNFPDRFSARQFPNYSSELNVNALLLGDSALYLCASTLGLDYEQYFGPGTRLTVT.

The chain links TRBV10-1 to TRBJ2-3; no clear D. CDR3 length equals 15 residues. Trimming removed 0 bases from V and 0 bases from J, with 7 bases in between. Germline values: CDR1 WNHNN, CDR2 SYGVQD (reference sequence). CDR3 nucleotide sequence: TGCGCCAGCAGTGAGTCCCAAACTAGCACAGATACGCAGTATTTT. Its protein product is CASSESQTSTDTQYF.

The rearrangement links TRBV3-1 (or the pseudogene TRBV3-2) to TRBJ2-5; tentatively, D is TRBD2 (6 bases). Trimming cost V 3 bases and J 7 bases, with 12 bases left between them. Germline V gene sequence: CDR1 LGHDT, CDR2 YNNKEL (reference sequence). This CDR3 comprises 13 residues. The DNA for the CDR3 is TGTGCCAGCAGCCAGGAGGGTTGGGCGACCCAGTACTTC. It translates to CASSQEGWATQYF.

The chain carries TRBV4-3 and TRBJ2-7; 8 bases fit TRBD1. CDR3 length equals 16 residues. V lost 0 bases, J lost 2 bases, and 6 bases stayed unmatched. Germline V gives CDR1 LGHNA, CDR2 YSLEER. The CDR3 spells CASSQEVRDRTYEQYF. As DNA, the CDR3 is TGCGCCAGCAGCCAAGAGGTCCGGGACAGGACCTACGAGCAGTACTTC.

This chain joins TRBV4-3 and TRBJ2-1; D not certain. Looked up from germline, CDR1 is LGHNA and CDR2 is YSLEER. V lost 0 bases and J lost 15, with 12 bases in between. CDR3 length equals 12 residues. CDR3 sequence reads: CASSQDYSIRFF. CDR3 nucleotide sequence: TGCGCCAGCAGCCAAGACTATTCGATACGGTTCTTC.

The chain has TRBV19 and TRBJ2-5; 9 positions agree with TRBD1. Trimming removed 7 bases from V and 4 bases from J; junction bases left unmatched: 7. CDR3 length equals 14 residues. Germline V CDR1 and CDR2: LNHDA, SQIVND (reference sequence). CDR3 bases: TGTGCCAGTAAGACACAGGGGGCCCGAGAGACCCAGTACTTC. It translates to CASKTQGARETQYF. Variable domain in full (rest from reference TRBV19 and TRBJ2-5): DGGITQSPKYLFRKEGQNVTLSCEQNLNHDAMYWYRQDPGQGLRLIYYSQIVNDFQKGDIAEGYSVSREKKESFPLTVTSAQKNPTAFYLCASKTQGARETQYFGPGTRLLVL.

The chain employs TRBV5-4 and TRBJ2-2; D is perhaps TRBD2 (5 bases). The ends were cut back, 4 bases at V and 1 base at J, with 14 bases in the middle. Germline CDR1 reads SGHNT; CDR2 reads YYREEE (reference sequence). The CDR3 sequence is 16 residues long. This CDR3 reads CASSLRLTQNTGELFF. CDR3 DNA sequence: TGTGCCAGCAGCCTCAGACTAACCCAGAACACCGGGGAGCTGTTTTTT.

The J gene is TRBJ1-2, the V gene TRBV3-1 (or the pseudogene TRBV3-2); 9 nucleotides align to TRBD1. The CDR3 is 15 amino acids. Germline V lookup: CDR1 LGHDT, CDR2 YNNKEL (reference sequence). The trim removed 3 bases at V and 8 bases at J, leaving 10 bases unmatched. The CDR3 is CASSQTDRGNRGYTF. The CDR3 coding sequence is TGTGCCAGCAGCCAGACGGACAGGGGTAATCGGGGCTACACCTTC.

The chain joins TRBV29-1 to TRBJ2-1, with TRBD2 matching over 12 bases. After removal of 6 bases from V and 8 bases from J, the junction contained 11 bases not matched to a gene. The CDR3 extends over 15 amino acids. Germline-derived CDR1 and CDR2 are SQVTM and ANQGSEA. The CDR3 nucleotides read TGCAGCGTGGCCACGGGACTAGCGGGTAGGGATGAGCAGTTCTTC. It translates to CSVATGLAGRDEQFF.

The rearrangement uses TRBV7-2 and TRBJ1-2, with D uncertain. The CDR3 is 17 residues long. Trimming shortened V by 7 bases and J by 0 bases, and 21 bases separated the two germline ends. Germline lookup yields CDR1 SGHTA and CDR2 FQGNSA. The CDR3 DNA reads TGTGCCAGCACCCCATACACGGAGCAAGACCCTAACTATGGCTACACCTTC. Translation: CASTPYTEQDPNYGYTF.

The V call is TRBV18, the J call TRBJ2-7; TRBD2 matches at 8 bases. V lost 3 bases and J lost 2; bases outside the gene matches: 6. CDR3 length: 15 amino acids. Germline-derived CDR1 and CDR2 are KGHSH and LQKENI. DNA for the CDR3: TGTGCCAGCTCACCTACGATAGCGGGGACCTACGAGCAGTACTTC. It is translated as CASSPTIAGTYEQYF. Full variable domain (missing parts from reference TRBV18 and TRBJ2-7): NAGVMQNPRHLVRRRGQEARLRCSPMKGHSHVYWYRQLPEEGLKFMVYLQKENIIDESGMPKERFSAEFPKEGPSILRIQQVVRGDSAAYFCASSPTIAGTYEQYFGPGTRLTVT.

The chain carries TRBV4-1 and TRBJ2-1; D perhaps matches TRBD2 (6 bases). V lost 3 bases and J 7 bases, leaving 19 bases between the germline ends. The CDR3 is 16 amino acids. CDR1 and CDR2 (germline): MGHRA, YSYEKL. The CDR3 is CASSHQLARMGNEQFF. DNA for the CDR3: TGCGCCAGCAGCCACCAACTAGCCCGGATGGGGAATGAGCAGTTCTTC.

The V and J genes are TRBV6-5 and TRBJ2-1; 7 positions agree with TRBD1. V trimming: 6 bases; J trimming: 3 bases; junction bases outside the gene matches: 5. The CDR3 runs 14 residues. Per the germline V gene, CDR1 is MNHEY and CDR2 is SVGAGI. CDR3 loop: CASRLDRVYNEQFF. In DNA form, the CDR3 reads TGTGCCAGCAGGTTAGACAGGGTCTACAATGAGCAGTTCTTC.

The genes are TRBV10-3 and TRBJ2-1; TRBD1 matches 7 bases. The CDR3 has 15 residues. Trimming at V came to 5 bases and at J to 1 base, leaving 5 bases not matched to a gene. Germline CDR1 reads ENHRY; CDR2 reads SYGVKD. The CDR3 sequence: CAISPGQVSYNEQFF. The CDR3 DNA sequence: TGTGCCATCAGTCCCGGACAGGTATCCTACAATGAGCAGTTCTTC.

This clone came up once. This rearrangement joins TRBV28 to TRBJ2-7, with 10 bases identical to TRBD1. V dropped 8 bases and J dropped 3; count of bases not matched to a gene: 4. CDR1 MDHEN and CDR2 SYDVKM come from the germline V gene. The CDR3 totals 13 residues. The DNA for the CDR3 is TGTGCCAGCGGGACAGGGGAGGGCTACGAGCAGTACTTC. Translating gives CASGTGEGYEQYF.

V usage is TRBV24-1 and J usage is TRBJ2-5; 7 bases are shared with TRBD1. Germline assignment: CDR1 KGHDR and CDR2 SFDVKD. V lost 4 bases, J lost 0 bases, and 1 base stayed unmatched. The length of the CDR3 is 14 residues. DNA for the CDR3: TGTGCCACCAGTGACAGGGGGTACCAAGAGACCCAGTACTTC. Its protein product is CATSDRGYQETQYF.

The chain joins TRBV30 to TRBJ1-2; D is unresolved. V was trimmed by 0 bases and J by 6 bases, leaving 11 bases between them. CDR1 and CDR2 from the germline V gene are GTSNPN and SVGIG (reference sequence). The CDR3 is 13 amino acids. CDR3 in DNA: TGTGCCTGGAGTGTATTGGTACTCGATGGCTACACCTTC. It codes for CAWSVLVLDGYTF.